This T cell receptor (beta chain) is from a study of CD8+CD57+ T cells in acquired aplastic anemia. The sequenced patients had an expansion of CD8+CD57+ cells seen by flow cytometry. V lost 6 bases and J 4 bases, leaving 7 bases between the germline ends. Germline CDR1 reads LGHNT; CDR2 reads FRNRAP. This CDR3 spans 12 amino acids. TCR beta VDJ combinations and CDR3 sequences were profiled from genomic DNA. TCRdb redid the calling of the reads with MiXCR, one entry per CDR3 protein. This sample has 250,000 to 350,000 distinct CDR3 sequences, with under 60% found just once. Sequencing used sorted CD4+, CD8+, or CD8+CD57+ T cells (not recorded which) from PBMCs. The V call is TRBV12-5, the J call TRBJ1-3; D is ambiguous. The sequence was obtained from a human donor with aplastic anemia. CDR3 sequence (DNA): TGTGCTAGTGGCCTAATGGGAAACACCATATATTTT. Its translation is CASGLMGNTIYF.